The 22 T cell receptor beta chains below were found in one sample sequenced in a study of T-cell reconstitution after alpha-beta-depleted transplantation in children. Unique molecular identifiers were used to barcode this TCRbeta library. Each CDR3 protein gets one entry after TCRdb re-called the PCR reads with MiXCR. Of about 130,000 distinct CDR3 sequences in the sample, about 9.5% are singletons; the top ten hold approximately 25%. The sample here was PBMCs, mostly from graft donor cells, taken 180 days after TCRalphabeta/CD19-depleted stem cell transplant. All receptors come from a girl in the first two years of life who had a stem cell transplant for combined immunodeficiency, so the T cells may come from the graft donor.

This chain uses TRBV18 with TRBJ1-3, with unresolved D. This CDR3 has 16 amino acids. Germline CDR1 and CDR2: KGHSH and LQKENI. Trimming shortened V by 3 bases and J by 0 bases, and 12 bases separated the two germline ends. CDR3 amino acids: CASSPALRNSGNTIYF. In DNA, the CDR3 is TGTGCCAGCTCACCTGCCTTACGGAACTCTGGAAACACCATATATTTT.

The chain uses TRBV20-1 and TRBJ1-4; TRBD1 is a possible D gene (6 bases). The CDR3 has 14 residues. V lost 1 base, J lost 8 bases, and 14 bases lay in between. The V gene's germline CDR1 is DFQATT and CDR2 SNEGSKA (reference sequence). This chain's CDR3 is CSARARGAQEKLFF. In DNA form, the CDR3 reads TGCAGTGCTAGAGCCCGGGGGGCGCAGGAAAAACTGTTTTTT.

The J gene is TRBJ2-3, the V gene TRBV11-2, with D unclear. Looked up from germline, CDR1 is SGHAT and CDR2 is FQNNGV. V lost 2 bases, J lost 0 bases, and 9 bases lay in between. There are 15 residues in the CDR3. CDR3 amino acids: CASSLIGPSTDTQYF. The DNA of the CDR3 is TGTGCCAGCAGCTTAATCGGGCCTAGCACAGATACGCAGTATTTT. Combining the CDR3 with reference TRBV11-2 and TRBJ2-3 gives the whole variable domain EAGVAQSPRYKIIEKRQSVAFWCNPISGHATLYWYQQILGQGPKLLIQFQNNGVVDDSQLPKDRFSAERLKGVDSTLKIQPAKLEDSAVYLCASSLIGPSTDTQYFGPGTRLTVL.

There are a few counts of this clonotype. The chain links TRBV12-3 or TRBV12-4 to TRBJ2-1; 9 nucleotides line up with TRBD1. This CDR3 spans 15 amino acids. The junction had 5 bases not matched to a gene; V was cut back by 3 bases and J by 5 bases. Here the CDR3 DNA reads TGTGCCAGCAGTTTCGGGACAGGGTGGGACAATGAGCAGTTCTTC. This codes for CASSFGTGWDNEQFF.

The chain has TRBV6-5 and TRBJ2-5; 12 bases are shared with TRBD2. V lost 2 bases, J lost 5 bases, and 6 bases stayed unmatched. In germline, CDR1 is MNHEY, CDR2 SVGAGI. This CDR3 has 16 residues. The CDR3 sequence: CASSYPLAGGTETQYF. In DNA, the CDR3 is TGTGCCAGCAGTTACCCTCTAGCGGGGGGGACGGAGACCCAGTACTTC.

This clonotype turned up a few times. V usage is TRBV5-5 and J usage is TRBJ2-2, with 9 bases matching TRBD2. The germline V gene encodes CDR1 SGHKS and CDR2 YYEKEE (reference sequence). CDR3 size: 15 residues. Trimming removed 4 bases from V and 5 bases from J; junction bases left unmatched: 6. The CDR3, as DNA: TGTGCCAGCAGCCCTGGGACTAGCTTAACCGGGGAGCTGTTTTTT. Its protein product is CASSPGTSLTGELFF.

This chain uses TRBV11-1 with TRBJ2-1; weak D call: TRBD2 (5 bases). Trimming left V 2 bases short and J 6 bases short, with 14 bases between. Germline assignment: CDR1 SGHAT and CDR2 FQDESV (reference sequence). This CDR3 spans 15 amino acids. The CDR3 sequence is CASSLFPGMGNEQFF. CDR3 nucleotides: TGTGCCAGCAGCTTATTTCCCGGGATGGGCAATGAGCAGTTCTTC.

In this sample, this clonotype turned up many times. This rearrangement joins TRBV4-3 to TRBJ2-2; D ambiguous. This CDR3 is built from 14 residues. The germline CDR1 and CDR2 sequences are LGHNA and YSLEER. V was pared by 1 base and J by 2 bases, with 5 bases between. The CDR3 DNA follows: TGCGCCAGCAGCCAAGCTAGTAACACCGGGGAGCTGTTTTTT. Translating it yields CASSQASNTGELFF.

There are many counts of this clonotype. The chain uses TRBV6-2 or TRBV6-3 and TRBJ2-5; D may match TRBD1 or TRBD2 (5 bases each). V lost 0 bases and J lost 5, with 16 bases in between. This CDR3 region has 16 residues. Germline loops: CDR1 MNHEY, CDR2 SVGEGT. The CDR3 DNA reads TGTGCCAGCAGTTACTCCCTACGACCGGGGCGGGAGACCCAGTACTTC. This gives the protein CASSYSLRPGRETQYF.

This chain uses TRBV4-2 with TRBJ2-7; 9 bases line up with TRBD2. The CDR3 has 16 residues. Unmatched junction bases numbered 10, after V lost 2 bases and J lost 5 bases. Germline V CDR1 and CDR2: LGHNA, YNFKEQ. CDR3 sequence (DNA): TGTGCCAGCAGCCAACATCGGACTAGCGCCCGGGACGAGCAGTACTTC. Translated: CASSQHRTSARDEQYF.

The rearrangement joins TRBV20-1 to TRBJ2-1; no clear D. Germline CDR1 DFQATT, CDR2 SNEGSKA (reference sequence). V was pared by 2 bases and J by 9 bases, with 11 bases between. The CDR3 length is 12 residues. Written as DNA, the CDR3 is TGCAGTGCTAGAATTAGCTGGGGTGAGCAGTTCTTC. The encoded protein is CSARISWGEQFF.

This clonotype came up many times. The rearrangement links TRBV7-2 to TRBJ1-5; D ambiguous. V lost 1 base and J 0 bases, leaving 7 bases between the germline ends. Per germline, CDR1 SGHTA and CDR2 FQGNSA. The CDR3 is made up of 15 amino acids. The CDR3 bases are TGTGCCAGCAGCTTAGTAGGCTATAGCAATCAGCCCCAGCATTTT. This translates into CASSLVGYSNQPQHF.

The rearrangement links TRBV6-5 to TRBJ2-5; D is perhaps TRBD1 or TRBD2 (6 bases each). Germline-derived CDR1 and CDR2 are MNHEY and SVGAGI. The germline V and J ends were trimmed by 0 bases and 5 bases, with 16 bases remaining between them. The CDR3 is made up of 16 amino acids. The CDR3 is CASSYSTGGGRETQYF. The DNA of the CDR3 is TGTGCCAGCAGTTACTCTACAGGAGGGGGGAGGGAGACCCAGTACTTC.

The chain is built from TRBV29-1 and TRBJ2-7; the D is unclear. V was pared by 3 bases and J by 2 bases, with 14 bases between. Germline CDR1 reads SQVTM; CDR2 reads ANQGSEA. The CDR3 is 14 amino acids. Written as DNA, the CDR3 is TGCAGCGTTGAGAGTGGGCAGGACCCCTACGAGCAGTACTTC. Amino acid sequence: CSVESGQDPYEQYF.

This clonotype was seen a handful of times. The DNA of the CDR3 is TGTGCCAGCAGCACCGGGACTAGCGGGTCGGGGCACACCGGGGAGCTGTTTTTT. Translating gives CASSTGTSGSGHTGELFF. The chain links TRBV2 to TRBJ2-2, with TRBD2 identical over 12 bases. The CDR3 contains 18 residues. V shed 6 bases, J shed 3 bases, and the junction held 11 bases outside the gene matches. Germline CDR1 and CDR2: SNHLY and FYNNEI.

There are a few counts of this clonotype. The V and J genes are TRBV7-2 and TRBJ2-3, with D possibly TRBD1 on 6 matching bases. CDR1 SGHTA and CDR2 FQGNSA come from the germline V gene. This CDR3 contains 16 residues. V was cut by 2 bases and J by 2 bases, with 14 bases left in between. For the CDR3, the DNA is TGTGCCAGCAGCTTAACCCGCGGACAGTTCACAGATACGCAGTATTTT. It specifies CASSLTRGQFTDTQYF.

This clonotype was observed a few times. CDR3 residues: CATSQGGESNQPQHF. DNA for the CDR3: TGTGCCACCAGCCAAGGGGGAGAAAGCAATCAGCCCCAGCATTTT. The V call is TRBV24-1, the J call TRBJ1-5; D possibly corresponds to TRBD1 (6 bases). Germline-derived CDR1 and CDR2 are KGHDR and SFDVKD. The CDR3 totals 15 residues. Trimming took off 7 bases at V and 1 base at J, with 13 bases between the two ends.

This clonotype appeared many times. The V gene is TRBV20-1, the J gene TRBJ2-3; TRBD1 matches at 9 bases. The CDR3 is made up of 15 amino acids. Germline V gene sequence: CDR1 DFQATT, CDR2 SNEGSKA (reference sequence). The V gene end was trimmed by 3 bases and the J gene end by 3 bases; junction bases not matched to a gene: 7. Written as DNA, the CDR3 is TGCAGTGCTAGTTCCGGGACAGGGAGGACAGATACGCAGTATTTT. Amino acid sequence: CSASSGTGRTDTQYF.

This clonotype turned up a few times. The CDR3 region has the DNA TGTGCCAGCAGCTTAGTGGGGCCCGCGAACACCGGGGAGCTGTTTTTT. Residues: CASSLVGPANTGELFF. This chain connects TRBV7-2 to TRBJ2-2, with D possibly TRBD1 on 5 matching bases. This CDR3 comprises 16 residues. Germline-derived CDR1 and CDR2 are SGHTA and FQGNSA. V dropped 1 base and J dropped 0 bases, with 9 bases sitting between them.

This clonotype was picked up a small number of times. V usage is TRBV28 and J usage is TRBJ1-1; D might be TRBD1 (5 bases). CDR1 and CDR2 (germline): MDHEN, SYDVKM. The CDR3 consists of 12 residues. Trimming took 4 bases from V and 3 from J, leaving 6 bases between them. CDR3 loop: CASSSGHTEAFF. Here the CDR3 DNA reads TGTGCCAGCAGTTCAGGGCACACTGAAGCTTTCTTT.

This clonotype was counted ten times or more. The chain carries TRBV12-3 or TRBV12-4 and TRBJ1-4; D uncertain. The CDR3 extends over 13 amino acids. V lost 7 bases to trimming and J lost 8 bases, with 14 bases between them. This chain's CDR3 is CASTAQTTEKLFF. The CDR3 DNA sequence: TGTGCCAGCACCGCCCAGACAACCGAAAAACTGTTTTTT.

This clonotype appeared a few times. This chain joins TRBV12-3 or TRBV12-4 and TRBJ1-2; 9 bases agree with TRBD1. After removal of 7 bases from V and 8 bases from J, the junction contained 17 bases not matched to a gene. The CDR3 extends over 16 amino acids. The CDR3 here is CASILLRPGQGEGYTF. In DNA form, the CDR3 reads TGTGCCAGCATCCTCCTGCGACCGGGACAGGGCGAGGGCTACACCTTC.